Below, 29 T cell receptor beta chains from the same sample are listed, as sequenced in a study of tumor-infiltrating lymphocytes in primary liver carcinoma (dated by TCRdb to about 2017). Total RNA and DNA were co-extracted without cell sorting from approximately 20-30 mg of bulk tissue using the AllPrep DNA/RNA mini kit. Data came from an Illumina HiSeq 2500. Using a constant-region primer and ProtoScript II reverse transcriptase, TCRbeta-specific cDNA was reverse-transcribed from about 460 ng total RNA. Three nested multiplex PCR rounds, following a slightly modified ARM-PCR procedure, were used to build the TCRbeta libraries. Each of the first two PCR rounds ran for approximately 10 cycles and used multiplex TRBV1-TRBV30 forward primers together with a Cbeta reverse primer. Through fastp at Q25 and MiXCR, TCRdb rebuilt clones from the public reads, retaining in-frame beta chains. Every distinct CDR3 protein forms one entry, paired with its most common genes and DNA. The sample table lists 90,000 to 150,000 distinct CDR3 sequences, 50% to 65% of them with a count of one. Of the sample, around 9.7% falls within the top ten clones.

Sequenced sample: liver tumor tissue from sampling region 1. This sample's cell subset or site label indicates: tumor region T1, superior pole. Every receptor here comes from a woman aged 60-75 years with primary liver carcinoma and hepatitis B virus infection.

Worth noting for this clonotype: The junction departs from the called germline gene at one end, perhaps through a read error. CDR3 in DNA: TGTGCCAGAGGCTTTTCACAGGCTAACTATGGGTACACCTTC. It encodes CARGFSQANYGYTF. The chain carries TRBV11-2 and TRBJ1-2, with TRBD1 as a possible D gene (5 bases). From germline, CDR1 is SGHAT and CDR2 FQNNGV. The CDR3 length is 14 residues.

This clonotype turned up a few times. Possible read error: a much larger clone is one base away. The chain employs TRBV28 and TRBJ2-7; 8 nucleotides line up with TRBD2. V shed 7 bases and J 3 bases; nucleotides not matched to a gene: 17. This CDR3 has 17 amino acids. The germline CDR1 and CDR2 sequences are MDHEN and SYDVKM. CDR3 region: CASTPFGGLVGDYEQYF. The CDR3 coding sequence is TGTGCCAGCACCCCTTTCGGGGGACTAGTGGGAGACTACGAGCAGTACTTC.

Note on this clonotype: Compared with germline, one end of the junction differs, possibly owing to a read error. The chain's CDR3 is CAISDAGSTNGKLFF. CDR3 sequence (DNA): TGTGCCATCAGTGATGCTGGTTCGACTAATGGAAAACTGTTTTTT. The rearrangement joins TRBV10-3 to TRBJ1-4; the D is unclear. The germline CDR1 and CDR2 sequences are ENHRY and SYGVKD. This CDR3 region has 15 residues.

In this sample, this clonotype turned up a few times. The chain's CDR3 is CAWDRLGASSGELFF. As DNA, the CDR3 is TGTGCCTGGGACCGTCTGGGGGCGAGTTCCGGGGAGCTGTTTTTT. The J gene is TRBJ2-2, the V gene TRBV30; D is perhaps TRBD1 (6 bases). V lost 5 bases to trimming and J lost 6 bases, with 19 bases between them. CDR1 and CDR2 from the germline V gene are GTSNPN and SVGIG (reference sequence). There are 15 residues in the CDR3.

In regard to this clonotype: This CDR3 fails to terminate in the conserved phenylalanine or tryptophan, so it likely reflects a read error. The chain has TRBV6-2 or TRBV6-3 and TRBJ2-5; 9 bases match TRBD2. The germline V gene has CDR1 MNHEY and CDR2 SVGEGT. CDR3 length: 13 residues. This CDR3 reads CASSRTSEETQYL. DNA of the CDR3: TGTGCCAGCAGCCGGACTAGCGAAGAGACTCAGTACTTG.

This clonotype occurred a few times. The junction and the germline gene differ at one end; a read error may be behind it. The genes are TRBV11-2 and TRBJ2-5; D remains ambiguous. Per germline, CDR1 SGHAT and CDR2 FQNNGV. This CDR3 has 13 residues. CDR3 sequence (DNA): TGTACCAGCAGCCTAATGTACCGAGAGACCCAGTACTTC. Translating gives CTSSLMYRETQYF.

This clonotype was seen ten or more times. The chain carries TRBV29-1 and TRBJ1-4, with D maybe TRBD1 (5 bases). Trimming stripped 6 bases from V and 0 bases from J, with 11 bases between. Germline-derived CDR1 and CDR2 are SQVTM and ANQGSEA. The CDR3 extends over 14 amino acids. CDR3 bases: TGCAGCGTCACAGGTTATGCAACTAATGAAAAACTGTTTTTT. This codes for CSVTGYATNEKLFF.

This clonotype was seen more than once but under ten times. This may arise from a read error, as a much more abundant clone is one base away. This chain links TRBV29-1 with TRBJ1-2; D is uncertain. Germline loops: CDR1 SQVTM, CDR2 ANQGSEA. The CDR3 runs to 12 residues. Trimming stripped 3 bases from V and 4 bases from J, with 9 bases between. CDR3 nucleotide sequence: TGCAGCGTTGAGGGCCGTCCCTATGGCTACACCTTC. Translation gives CSVEGRPYGYTF.

Regarding this clonotype: Its ends do not fully match the called genes, so a read error is possible. The chain carries TRBV5-4 and TRBJ1-4; D gene ambiguous. The CDR3 runs to 16 residues. Germline V lookup: CDR1 SGHNT, CDR2 YYREEE (reference sequence). CDR3 DNA sequence: TGTGCCAGCGGCTTGGGGTCTGGCGGAAGTAATGAAAAACTGTTTTTT. Translation gives CASGLGSGGSNEKLFF.

This clonotype was detected a few times. The junction differs from germline at one of its ends, possibly a read error. V is TRBV12-3 or TRBV12-4 and J is TRBJ2-7; 7 bases map to TRBD1. The CDR3 is 15 amino acids. The CDR3 loop is CANSLGQGDLYEQYF. CDR3 in DNA: TGTGCCAACAGTCTAGGGCAGGGGGATTTATACGAGCAGTACTTC.

This clonotype was counted a few times. The chain recombines TRBV28 with TRBJ2-7, with D uncertain. The length of the CDR3 is 13 residues. Germline V gives CDR1 MDHEN, CDR2 SYDVKM. V lost 3 bases and J 3 bases, leaving 9 bases between the germline ends. The CDR3 DNA reads TGTGCCAGCAGTTTGGCACACCGCTACGAGCAGTACTTC. The encoded protein is CASSLAHRYEQYF. The whole variable domain, filled in from reference TRBV28 and TRBJ2-7, reads DVKVTQSSRYLVKRTGEKVFLECVQDMDHENMFWYRQDPGLGLRLIYFSYDVKMKEKGDIPEGYSVSREKKERFSLILESASTNQTSMYLCASSLAHRYEQYFGPGTRLTVT.

The chain links TRBV11-1 to TRBJ1-1; TRBD1 aligns across 12 bases. The CDR3 contains 17 residues. With 7 bases clipped from V and 4 bases from J, the junction kept 13 bases outside the gene matches. The germline CDR1 and CDR2 sequences are SGHAT and FQDESV (reference sequence). The CDR3 spells CASNAGTGGGLGTEAFF. CDR3 DNA sequence: TGTGCCAGCAACGCCGGGACAGGGGGCGGGCTGGGCACTGAAGCTTTCTTT.

As for this clonotype: At one of its ends the junction is not consistent with the germline gene, which may arise from a read error. The rearrangement links TRBV11-3 to TRBJ2-1; maybe TRBD2 (5 bases). Germline lookup yields CDR1 SGHNT and CDR2 YENEEA. There are 18 residues in the CDR3. CDR3 nucleotides: TGTGCCAGAAGCTTAGGTCAAGGCGTGAGGGCCGGCTACAATGAGCAGTTCTTT. Protein product: CARSLGQGVRAGYNEQFF.

Details on this clonotype: A junction end diverges from the germline sequence, so it may reflect a read error. The chain carries TRBV29-1 and TRBJ1-5; D gene unclear. There are 14 residues in the CDR3. CDR1 is SQVTM, CDR2 ANQGSEA, per germline. CDR3 nucleotides: TGCAGCGTTAGTGTATCAAATAGTAATCAGCCCCAGCGTTTT. Amino acids: CSVSVSNSNQPQRF.

About this clonotype itself: One end of the junction varies from germline; a read error may be responsible. The rearrangement joins TRBV11-3 to TRBJ2-2; D is perhaps TRBD2 (6 bases). The CDR3 is 14 amino acids. The V gene's germline CDR1 is SGHNT and CDR2 YENEEA. CDR3 protein: CASSLGVTTGEVFF. CDR3 bases: TGTGCCAGCAGCTTAGGGGTAACCACCGGGGAGGTGTTTTTT.

With respect to this clonotype: The conserved closing phenylalanine or tryptophan is absent in this CDR3, likely reflecting a read error. The chain has TRBV11-2 and TRBJ2-3, with D perhaps TRBD1 (6 bases). The CDR3 length is 15 residues. Germline CDR1 is SGHAT and CDR2 is FQNNGV. CDR3 bases: TGTGCCTGCAGCCAAAACGCAGGGGAAGCAGATACGCAGTATTTG. It codes for CACSQNAGEADTQYL.

There are many counts of this clonotype. V is TRBV6-1 and J is TRBJ1-1, with D unclear. V was pared by 2 bases and J by 2 bases, with 6 bases between. This CDR3 spans 13 amino acids. Germline CDR1 reads MNHNS; CDR2 reads SASEGT. This CDR3 is CASSENRNTEAFF. The CDR3 nucleotides read TGTGCCAGCAGTGAAAATAGAAACACTGAAGCTTTCTTT.

As concerns this clonotype: Being one base from a much bigger clone, this may be a read error. The chain couples TRBV4-1 to TRBJ1-2, with 7 bases matching TRBD1. The CDR3 is made up of 15 amino acids. Looked up from germline, CDR1 is MGHRA and CDR2 is YSYEKL. The CDR3 nucleotides read TGCGACAGCAGCCAAGGGCCGGGACAGCCCTATGGCTACACCTTC. Translated, it gives CDSSQGPGQPYGYTF.

Points on this clonotype: One end of the junction varies from germline; a read error may be responsible. The chain has TRBV6-1 and TRBJ1-1; D not certain. This CDR3 spans 13 amino acids. The germline gives CDR1 MNHNS, CDR2 SASEGT. In DNA, the CDR3 is TGTCCCAGCGGTGCCGGGGAGAACACTGAAGCCTTCTTT. This gives the protein CPSGAGENTEAFF.

Many counts were recorded for this clonotype. The chain recombines TRBV11-2 with TRBJ1-2; 8 bases agree with TRBD1. Germline trimming cut 5 bases from V and 8 bases from J; bases unmatched to any gene: 10. Per the germline V gene, CDR1 is SGHAT and CDR2 is FQNNGV. This CDR3 comprises 14 residues. The DNA for the CDR3 is TGTGCCAGCAGCCCGGACAGGGACTGGGGCGGCTACACCTTC. The encoded protein is CASSPDRDWGGYTF.

About this clonotype: One end of the junction does not line up with germline, which may come from a read error. The chain links TRBV11-2 to TRBJ2-7, with 12 bases matching TRBD1. The germline CDR1 and CDR2 sequences are SGHAT and FQNNGV. The CDR3 sequence is 17 residues long. CDR3 sequence: CVSSFQPGQGARYEQHF. In DNA, the CDR3 is TGTGTCAGCAGTTTCCAGCCGGGACAGGGGGCGCGATACGAGCAGCACTTC.

Many counts were recorded for this clonotype. The V and J genes are TRBV12-3 or TRBV12-4 and TRBJ2-2; D tentatively reads TRBD1 or TRBD2 (5 bases each). Trimming took 4 bases from V and 5 from J, leaving 8 bases between them. CDR3 length: 13 residues. The CDR3 DNA reads TGTGCCAGCAGTTCCAGGGAGACCGGGGAGCTGTTTTTT. Protein: CASSSRETGELFF.

CDR3 bases: TGTGCCAGCACATATTCCCACCCCTGGACAAGCTGCGAGCAGTACTTC. Residues: CASTYSHPWTSCEQYF. The chain couples TRBV28 to TRBJ2-7, with D tentatively TRBD1 (5 bases). Trimming took off 7 bases at V and 6 bases at J, with 25 bases between the two ends. The germline gives CDR1 MDHEN, CDR2 SYDVKM. The CDR3 has 16 residues.

The rearrangement uses TRBV11-2 and TRBJ2-1; possible D gene TRBD2, 5 bases. Germline CDR1 reads SGHAT; CDR2 reads FQNNGV. The V and J ends lost 6 bases and 8 bases respectively, with 23 bases between them. The CDR3 sequence is 16 residues long. CDR3 DNA: TGTGCCAGCAGACCAGGCCGGGTACTAGAGATCGATGAGCAGTTCTTC. Encoded protein: CASRPGRVLEIDEQFF. The full variable domain, completed using reference TRBV11-2 and TRBJ2-1, is EAGVAQSPRYKIIEKRQSVAFWCNPISGHATLYWYQQILGQGPKLLIQFQNNGVVDDSQLPKDRFSAERLKGVDSTLKIQPAKLEDSAVYLCASRPGRVLEIDEQFFGPGTRLTVL.

To note about this clonotype: The conserved final phenylalanine or tryptophan is absent from the CDR3, which likely points to a read error. The chain couples TRBV7-9 to TRBJ2-5, with 9 bases fitting TRBD1. CDR3 length equals 14 residues. Germline V CDR1 and CDR2: SEHNR, FQNEAQ (reference sequence). The CDR3, as DNA: TGTGACAGCAGCCTAGGACAGGGGCAAGAGACCCAGTACTTG. Its protein is CDSSLGQGQETQYL.

As regards this clonotype: A read error may explain this, as a much larger clone is one base away. This chain links TRBV4-1 with TRBJ2-1; D gene unclear. The CDR3 sequence is 12 residues long. In germline, CDR1 is MGHRA, CDR2 YSYEKL. CDR3 protein: CASNQVGNEQFF. As DNA, the CDR3 is TGCGCCAGCAACCAAGTTGGGAATGAGCAGTTCTTC.

This clonotype appeared many times. The genes are TRBV6-6 and TRBJ2-1; 9 positions match TRBD2. In germline, CDR1 is MNHNY, CDR2 SVGAGI (reference sequence). The junction had 13 bases not matched to a gene; V was cut back by 7 bases and J by 6 bases. CDR3 length: 16 amino acids. The CDR3 loop reads CASTPGGRAVINEQFF. The CDR3 nucleotides are TGTGCCAGCACCCCCGGCGGGAGGGCCGTAATCAATGAGCAGTTCTTC.

Concerning this clonotype: The junction and the germline gene differ at one end; a read error may be behind it. The chain carries TRBV11-2 and TRBJ2-5, with D unresolved. The CDR3 covers 13 residues. CDR1 and CDR2 from the germline V gene are SGHAT and FQNNGV. The CDR3: CASSSGMLETQYF. CDR3 bases: TGTGCCAGTAGCTCCGGAATGCTGGAGACCCAGTACTTC.

This clonotype has just one count. The chain links TRBV20-1 to TRBJ1-6; D unresolved. The CDR3 runs 15 residues. Germline CDR1 reads DFQATT; CDR2 reads SNEGSKA (reference sequence). V dropped 0 bases and J dropped 12 bases, with 18 bases sitting between them. The CDR3: CSARDPLGGRRPLHF. DNA for the CDR3: TGCAGTGCTAGAGATCCCTTGGGAGGCCGACGACCCCTCCACTTT.